Presented here are 18 T cell receptor beta chains from one specimen sequenced in a study of Tregs in tolerant kidney transplant recipients (dated by TCRdb to about 2019). Library method: the immunoSEQ multiplex PCR assay. TCRdb re-hosts the immuneACCESS table, in-frame sequences only. Its copies lack some clones; in the studies checked, an unresolved V gene accounts for under half of them, and the cause for the rest is not known. The sample yields about 55,000 clones; over 80% were counted once. The ten largest clones capture 13% to 15% of the sample. The transplants used related donors with nonmyeloablative bone marrow transplantation, and mixed chimerism in the human trials was transient. The specimen comprised CD8+ T cells from blood (PBMCs), sampled 24 months after the transplant. The receptors originated from a human patient who received a combined kidney and bone marrow transplant. After transplantation, some T cells may belong to the graft donor instead of the recipient.

This chain links TRBV5-1 with TRBJ2-1; no reliable D call. V dropped 2 bases and J dropped 1 base, with 7 bases sitting between them. The CDR3 is 14 residues long. Looked up from germline, CDR1 is SGHRS and CDR2 is YFSETQ. The CDR3 DNA follows: TGCGCCAGCAGCTTCGACTGGTCCTACAATGAGCAGTTCTTC. Encoded protein: CASSFDWSYNEQFF.

V and J are TRBV7-2 and TRBJ1-2; 11 bases match TRBD1. After removal of 5 bases from V and 2 bases from J, the junction contained 13 bases not matched to a gene. CDR1 and CDR2 (germline): SGHTA, FQGNSA. The CDR3 has 18 amino acids. The CDR3 region has the DNA TGTGCCAGCAGCCCCACCGGGGACAGGGGGGGTTCGAACTATGGCTACACCTTC. It yields the protein CASSPTGDRGGSNYGYTF.

The J gene is TRBJ2-2, the V gene TRBV9, with no clear D. CDR1 and CDR2 (germline): SGDLS, YYNGEE. Trimming took 2 bases from V and 0 from J, leaving 17 bases between them. The CDR3 contains 18 residues. CDR3 protein: CASSVTIARRTNTGELFF. In DNA, the CDR3 is TGTGCCAGCAGCGTCACGATCGCGCGGAGAACGAACACCGGGGAGCTGTTTTTT.

Concerning this clone: Other nucleotide sequences from this sample produce the same CDR3. The rearrangement uses TRBV6-5 and TRBJ1-6, with D uncertain. The CDR3 is made up of 16 amino acids. Germline CDR1 reads MNHEY; CDR2 reads SVGAGI. Trimming removed 0 bases from V and 13 bases from J, with 19 bases in between. This CDR3 reads CASSYSFGFGESPLHF. The DNA for the CDR3 is TGTGCCAGCAGTTACTCGTTCGGTTTCGGGGAGTCCCCCCTCCACTTT.

The gene calls are TRBV27 and TRBJ2-7; the match to TRBD2 covers 9 bases. Per the germline V gene, CDR1 is MNHEY and CDR2 is SMNVEV (reference sequence). The length of the CDR3 is 14 residues. Trimming cost V 4 bases and J 3 bases; bases outside gene matches: 4. The CDR3 DNA sequence: TGTGCCAGCAGTTATGCTAGCGGGAACTACGAGCAGTACTTC. It yields the protein CASSYASGNYEQYF.

V usage is TRBV6-5 and J usage is TRBJ1-1, with D unclear. The CDR3 is 14 amino acids. Germline V lookup: CDR1 MNHEY, CDR2 SVGAGI. V gave up 6 bases and J gave up 2 bases, with 13 bases separating them. CDR3 bases: TGTGCCAGCAGCCCACGCAACTTTAACACTGAAGCTTTCTTT. Protein sequence: CASSPRNFNTEAFF.

Only a few counts were recorded for this clone. V is TRBV10-3 and J is TRBJ1-4; no clear D gene. This CDR3 comprises 13 residues. V lost 5 bases, J lost 5 bases, and 9 bases lay in between. CDR1 and CDR2 from the germline V gene are ENHRY and SYGVKD. CDR3 DNA sequence: TGTGCCATCAGTAAAGACGGGAATGAAAAACTGTTTTTT. Translation: CAISKDGNEKLFF.

The chain has TRBV4-3 and TRBJ2-7; 9 bases line up with TRBD2. This CDR3 contains 16 residues. Germline values: CDR1 LGHNA, CDR2 YSLEER. Losses at the gene ends were 0 bases for V and 2 bases for J; bases not matched to a gene: 5. The CDR3 is CASSQDRGGRAYEQYF. The CDR3 nucleotides are TGCGCCAGCAGCCAAGATAGGGGCGGGAGGGCCTACGAGCAGTACTTC.

The rearrangement joins TRBV29-1 to TRBJ2-1; TRBD2 aligns across 7 bases. This CDR3 is 12 amino acids long. V lost 6 bases, J lost 4 bases, and 3 bases stayed unmatched. The germline CDR1 and CDR2 sequences are SQVTM and ANQGSEA. The CDR3 protein is CSVLAGYNEQFF. The DNA of the CDR3 is TGCAGCGTATTAGCGGGTTACAATGAGCAGTTCTTC.

This chain links TRBV19 with TRBJ2-5; the D gene is possibly TRBD2 (6 bases). The CDR3 contains 15 residues. Trimming removed 3 bases at V and 3 bases at J, with 14 bases between. Germline CDR1 and CDR2: LNHDA and SQIVND (reference sequence). In nucleotides, the CDR3 is TGTGCCAGTAGTATTACAGGTGGACTAAAAGAGACCCAGTACTTC. It translates to CASSITGGLKETQYF.

The chain is built from TRBV6-5 and TRBJ2-1; a possible D gene is TRBD2 (5 bases). Trimming took 1 base from V and 0 from J, leaving 7 bases between them. The germline gives CDR1 MNHEY, CDR2 SVGAGI. The CDR3 loop spans 15 amino acids. CDR3 region: CASSYLANSYNEQFF. Written as DNA, the CDR3 is TGTGCCAGCAGTTACTTAGCGAACTCCTACAATGAGCAGTTCTTC.

This clone has just one count. This chain links TRBV11-3 with TRBJ2-1; TRBD2 matches at 7 bases. J gave up 4 bases and V 4 bases, and 10 bases lay outside the gene matches. The CDR3 spans 16 residues. Germline lookup yields CDR1 SGHNT and CDR2 YENEEA. The CDR3 DNA reads as TGTGCCAGCAGCTCAGTACTAGCGTATCAGTACAATGAGCAGTTCTTC. Its protein product is CASSSVLAYQYNEQFF.

The chain employs TRBV15 and TRBJ2-1; 9 bases match TRBD2. The CDR3 extends over 16 amino acids. The trim removed 1 base at V and 1 base at J, leaving 2 bases unmatched. Germline CDR1 is LNHNV and CDR2 is YYDKDF (reference sequence). The CDR3 bases are TGTGCCACCAGCAGAGTAGCGGGAGTATCCTACAATGAGCAGTTCTTC. Amino acid sequence: CATSRVAGVSYNEQFF.

The V gene is TRBV4-2, the J gene TRBJ2-7; 9 bases agree with TRBD2. Trimming removed 1 base from V and 7 bases from J; junction bases left unmatched: 11. The CDR3 length is 16 residues. Germline V lookup: CDR1 LGHNA, CDR2 YNFKEQ. This chain's CDR3 is CASSQGGGGGPGEQYF. CDR3 nucleotide sequence: TGTGCCAGCAGCCAAGGGGGCGGGGGGGGGCCGGGGGAGCAGTACTTC.

V gene TRBV15 combines with J gene TRBJ1-1, with D perhaps TRBD1 (5 bases). The CDR3 length is 15 residues. Trimming removed 1 base from V and 0 bases from J, with 9 bases in between. CDR1 is LNHNV and CDR2 is YYDKDF in the germline V gene (reference sequence). This CDR3 reads CATSRGGGVNTEAFF. The CDR3 DNA sequence: TGTGCCACCAGCAGAGGGGGAGGGGTGAACACTGAAGCTTTCTTT.

V and J are TRBV30 and TRBJ2-3; 9 bases map to TRBD2. Looked up from germline, CDR1 is GTSNPN and CDR2 is SVGIG (reference sequence). The length of the CDR3 is 15 residues. J gave up 2 bases and V 3 bases, and 6 bases lay outside the gene matches. CDR3 region: CAWSTTSGFTDTQYF. The CDR3 DNA follows: TGTGCCTGGAGCACGACTAGCGGCTTCACAGATACGCAGTATTTT.

This sequence joins TRBV19 and TRBJ1-3; D call uncertain. The V end lost 2 bases, the J end lost 0 bases, and 11 bases lay between the germline ends. Germline CDR1 is LNHDA and CDR2 is SQIVND (reference sequence). This CDR3 region has 16 residues. CDR3 sequence: CASSISGAHSGNTIYF. The CDR3 DNA reads as TGTGCCAGTAGTATATCCGGAGCTCACTCTGGAAACACCATATATTTT.

This rearrangement joins TRBV21-1 to TRBJ1-4; the D call in the table, TRBD1, was not verified against the DNA. TRBV21-1 is a documented pseudogene. CDR3 length: 17 residues. The CDR3 loop reads CASSKGVRDRGLEKLFF. CDR3 sequence (DNA): TGTGCCAGCAGCAAAGGCGTTAGGGACAGGGGGCTTGAAAAACTGTTTTTT.